The clone carrying this TCR beta chain showed up just once. The antigen remains undetermined. The data belong to a study of metastatic and nonmetastatic thyroid tumors. Across the whole study: Comparative analysis of repertoires was undertaken across blood and tumor or nodule tissue obtained from malignant and benign thyroid patients. Study findings and constraints: Compared with benign nodules, malignant thyroid tumors were reported to have significantly higher TCR beta diversity in both blood and tumor.

Every patient underwent thyroid surgery untreated. Methods used by the authors: To classify distant metastasis in papillary thyroid cancer, a model was built from CDR3 differences across clinicopathological groups. TCRdb reanalyzed the PCR reads via MiXCR. TCRdb assigned the V and J calls; the authors' analysis was not used. The sample yields about 20,000 clones, 35% to 45% seen once. The V and J ends lost 3 bases and 6 bases respectively, with 12 bases between them. The CDR3 has 13 amino acids. CDR1 is KGHSH and CDR2 is LQKENI in the germline V gene. The sample comprised tumor tissue. This chain uses TRBV18 with TRBJ2-7; D perhaps matches TRBD2 (5 bases). This receptor was obtained from a female donor with papillary thyroid cancer or a benign thyroid nodule (not recorded which). Some clones in this sample may be carry-over from other donors' samples. CDR3 region: CASSPRHGGEQYF. The CDR3 DNA reads TGTGCCAGCTCACCTCGTCACGGAGGCGAGCAGTACTTC.